This T cell receptor (beta chain) was obtained from a study of T cells in Graves' hyperthyroidism and ophthalmopathy. Whole-study findings and limits: Ophthalmopathy, which appeared later, was predicted by the model a median about 6 months before onset. Within blood appeared most thyroid clonotypes that had expanded above 0.001.

Uncontrolled infection, other autoimmune disease, pregnancy or lactation disqualified patients from enrolment. Fresh peripheral blood, 7.5 to 10 ml, was the source of the PBMCs. Amplified regions were TCR beta CDR3 sequences from RNA transcripts. The HTBI primer set was used in a first-round RT-PCR of the TCR CDR3. From the multiplex PCR reads, TCRdb called clonotypes with MiXCR, one entry per CDR3 protein. The sample has over 250,000 distinct CDR3 sequences, less than 30% seen once; the top ten hold 25% to 30%. V lost 7 bases to trimming and J lost 6 bases; unmatched junction nucleotides: 11. The CDR3 is 14 amino acids. Germline values: CDR1 MNHNS, CDR2 SASEGT. This clonotype was counted between two and nine times. As yet, its antigen is unknown.

The sample taken for sequencing was blood. The rearrangement joins TRBV6-1 to TRBJ2-7; TRBD1 matches 8 bases. The receptor comes from a man aged 40-49 years with Graves' hyperthyroidism that later progressed to Graves' ophthalmopathy. CDR3 in amino acids: CASTSDRAPFEQYF. CDR3 DNA: TGTGCCAGCACCTCGGACAGGGCTCCCTTCGAGCAGTACTTC.